This T cell receptor (beta chain) was sequenced during a study of T cell repertoires in cytomegalovirus infection. The germline V gene has CDR1 MDHEN and CDR2 SYDVKM. Trimming stripped 5 bases from V and 3 bases from J, with 14 bases between. The CDR3 runs 14 residues. TCRdb recomputed calls from the reads with MiXCR, one row per CDR3 protein. The sample yields 290,000 or so distinct CDR3 sequences, around 9.6% seen once. This chain links TRBV28 with TRBJ2-7, with D possibly being TRBD1 (6 bases). The TCR comes from a human donor in good health (CMV status not recorded). Some clones in this sample may be carry-over from other donors' samples. Sequenced sample: PBMCs. The CDR3 nucleotides are TGTGCCAGCAGTCCCGCCGGGACAAGCTACGAGCAGTACTTC. Its translation is CASSPAGTSYEQYF.